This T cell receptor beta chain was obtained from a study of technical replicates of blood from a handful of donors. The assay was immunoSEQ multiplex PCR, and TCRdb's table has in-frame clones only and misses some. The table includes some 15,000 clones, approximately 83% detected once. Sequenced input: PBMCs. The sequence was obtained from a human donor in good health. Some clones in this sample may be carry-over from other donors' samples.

The DNA for the CDR3 is TGTGCCAGCAGCTTTACAGGGGAGAACACTGAAGCTTTCTTT. Protein product: CASSFTGENTEAFF. The chain joins TRBV5-4 to TRBJ1-1; 7 nucleotides agree with TRBD1. Trimming at V came to 2 bases and at J to 1 base, leaving 2 bases not matched to a gene. The CDR3 sequence is 14 residues long. Germline CDR1 is SGHNT and CDR2 is YYREEE (reference sequence).